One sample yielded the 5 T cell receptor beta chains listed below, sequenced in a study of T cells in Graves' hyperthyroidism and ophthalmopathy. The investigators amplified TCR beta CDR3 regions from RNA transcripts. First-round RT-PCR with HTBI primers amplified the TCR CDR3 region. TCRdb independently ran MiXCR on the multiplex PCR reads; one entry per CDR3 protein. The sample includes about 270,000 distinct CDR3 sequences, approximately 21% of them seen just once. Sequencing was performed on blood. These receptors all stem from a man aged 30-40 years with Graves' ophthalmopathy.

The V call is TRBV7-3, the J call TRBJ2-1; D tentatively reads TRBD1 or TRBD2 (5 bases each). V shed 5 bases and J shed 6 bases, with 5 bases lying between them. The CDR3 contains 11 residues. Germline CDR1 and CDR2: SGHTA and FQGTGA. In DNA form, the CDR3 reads TGTGCCAGCAGCGGGGGCAATGAGCAGTTCTTC. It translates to CASSGGNEQFF. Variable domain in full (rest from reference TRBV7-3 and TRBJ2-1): GAGVSQTPSNKVTEKGKYVELRCDPISGHTALYWYRQSLGQGPEFLIYFQGTGAADDSGLPNDRFFAVRPEGSVSTLKIQRTERGDSAVYLCASSGGNEQFFGPGTRLTVL.

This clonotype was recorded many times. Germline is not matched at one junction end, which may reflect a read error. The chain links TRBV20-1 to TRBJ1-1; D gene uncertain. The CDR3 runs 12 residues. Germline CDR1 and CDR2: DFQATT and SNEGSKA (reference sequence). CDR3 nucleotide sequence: TGCAGTGCGTTGGGGATGAACGCTGAAGCTTTCTTT. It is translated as CSALGMNAEAFF.

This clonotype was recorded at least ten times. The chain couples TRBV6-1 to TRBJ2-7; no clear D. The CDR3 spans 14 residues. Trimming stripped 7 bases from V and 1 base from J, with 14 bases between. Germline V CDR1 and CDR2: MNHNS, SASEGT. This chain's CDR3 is CASIPYYSSYEQYF. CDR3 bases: TGTGCCAGCATTCCTTACTACTCGTCCTACGAGCAGTACTTC.

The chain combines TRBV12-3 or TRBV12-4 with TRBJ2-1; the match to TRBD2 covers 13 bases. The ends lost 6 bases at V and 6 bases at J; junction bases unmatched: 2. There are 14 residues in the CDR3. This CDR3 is CASRRLAGGNEQFF. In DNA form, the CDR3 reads TGTGCCAGCAGGCGACTAGCGGGAGGCAATGAGCAGTTCTTC.

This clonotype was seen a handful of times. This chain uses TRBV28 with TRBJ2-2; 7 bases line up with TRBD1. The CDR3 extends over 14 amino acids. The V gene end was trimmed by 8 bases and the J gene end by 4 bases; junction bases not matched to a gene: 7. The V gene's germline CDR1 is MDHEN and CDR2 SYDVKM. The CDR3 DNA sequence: TGTGCCAGCGGAACCGGGACAGTCACCGGGGAGCTGTTTTTT. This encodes CASGTGTVTGELFF.